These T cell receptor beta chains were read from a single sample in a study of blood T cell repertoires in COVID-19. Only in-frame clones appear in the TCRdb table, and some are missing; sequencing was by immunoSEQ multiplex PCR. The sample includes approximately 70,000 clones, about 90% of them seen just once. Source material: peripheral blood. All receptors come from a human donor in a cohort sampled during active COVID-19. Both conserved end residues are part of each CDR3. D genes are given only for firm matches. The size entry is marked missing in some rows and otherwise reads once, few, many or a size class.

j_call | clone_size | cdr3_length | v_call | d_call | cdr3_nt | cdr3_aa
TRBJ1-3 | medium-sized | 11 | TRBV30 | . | TGTTCTTTCCGCTCTGGAAACACCATATATTTT | CSFRSGNTIYF
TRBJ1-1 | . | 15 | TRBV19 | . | TGTGCCAGTAGTATAGGTGGGGGCGCGGACACTGAAGCTTTCTTT | CASSIGGGADTEAFF
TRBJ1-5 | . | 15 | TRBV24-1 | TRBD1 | TGTGCCACCAGTGAGGGGACAGGGAGCAATCAGCCCCAGCATTTT | CATSEGTGSNQPQHF
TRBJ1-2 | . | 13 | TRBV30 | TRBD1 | TGTGCCTGGGAGCCCGGGACAGGGGAAGGCTACACCTTC | CAWEPGTGEGYTF
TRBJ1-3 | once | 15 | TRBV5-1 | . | TGCGCCAGCAGCTTCACGTCACTCTCTGGAAACACCATATATTTT | CASSFTSLSGNTIYF
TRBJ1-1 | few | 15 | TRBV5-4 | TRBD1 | TGTGCCAGCAGCCAGCTCCAGGGGGAGAACACTGAAGCTTTCTTT | CASSQLQGENTEAFF
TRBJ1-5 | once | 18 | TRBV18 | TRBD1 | TGTGCCAGCTCACCACTCGGGACAGGGGGAGTCGGAGGTCAGCCCCAGCATTTT | CASSPLGTGGVGGQPQHF
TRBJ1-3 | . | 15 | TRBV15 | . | TGTGCCACCAGCAGAGACCCCGGTTCTGGAAACACCATATATTTT | CATSRDPGSGNTIYF
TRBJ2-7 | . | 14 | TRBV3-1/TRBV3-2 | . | TGTGCCAGCAGCCAAGGGAGGACTGCCTACGAGCAGTACTTC | CASSQGRTAYEQYF
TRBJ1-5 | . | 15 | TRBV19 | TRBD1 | TGTGCCAGTAGTGGGACAGGGAATTGGGATCAGCCCCAGCATTTT | CASSGTGNWDQPQHF
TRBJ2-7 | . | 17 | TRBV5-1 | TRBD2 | TGCGCCAGCAGCGGGCTGGTACTAGCGGGGCCGCTCAACGAGCAGTACTTC | CASSGLVLAGPLNEQYF
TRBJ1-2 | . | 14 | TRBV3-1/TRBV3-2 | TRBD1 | TGTGCCAGCAGCCCCCCGGGACAGGGAAGCTCCTACACCTTC | CASSPPGQGSSYTF
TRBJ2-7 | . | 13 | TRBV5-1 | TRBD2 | TGCGCCAGCAGCTCGAGCGGGGGAGGCGAGCAGTACTTC | CASSSSGGGEQYF
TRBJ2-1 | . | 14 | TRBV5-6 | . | TGTGCCAGCAGGCTTAGCGGTTCTTACAATGAGCAGTTCTTC | CASRLSGSYNEQFF
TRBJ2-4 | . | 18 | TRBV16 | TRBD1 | TGTGCCAGCAGCCAATCACAGGGGGCGGTCCTAGCCAAAAACATTCAGTACTTC | CASSQSQGAVLAKNIQYF
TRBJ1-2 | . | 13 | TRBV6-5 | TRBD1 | TGTGCCAGCACCCAACAGGGGGCGGGGGGCTACACCTTC | CASTQQGAGGYTF
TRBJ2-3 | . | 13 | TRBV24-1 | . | TGTGCCACCAGTGAGGGGGGTGAAGATACGCAGTATTTT | CATSEGGEDTQYF
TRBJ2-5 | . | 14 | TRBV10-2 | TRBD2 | TGCGCCAGCAGTGCTACGGGGGGAAGGGAGACCCAGTACTTC | CASSATGGRETQYF
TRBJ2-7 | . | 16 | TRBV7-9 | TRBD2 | TGTGCCAGCAGCCAGGCGGCTAGCGGGAAATCCTACGAGCAGTACTTC | CASSQAASGKSYEQYF
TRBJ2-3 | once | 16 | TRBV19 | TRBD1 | TGTGCCAGTAGTTTTCCGGGACAGGGGGGGTCAGATACGCAGTATTTT | CASSFPGQGGSDTQYF
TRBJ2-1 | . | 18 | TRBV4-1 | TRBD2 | TGCGCCAGCAGCCAAGATCAACGGCAACTAGCGGGAGTTAGTGAGCAGTTCTTC | CASSQDQRQLAGVSEQFF
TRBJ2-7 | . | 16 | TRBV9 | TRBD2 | TGTGCCAGCAGCGTAGGGTCGCGGGAGAGGCACAACGAGCAGTACTTC | CASSVGSRERHNEQYF
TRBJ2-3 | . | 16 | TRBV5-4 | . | TGTGCCAGCAGCCACGATCCCAGCGGGAGCACAGATACGCAGTATTTT | CASSHDPSGSTDTQYF
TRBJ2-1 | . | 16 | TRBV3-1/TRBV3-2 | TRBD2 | TGTGCCAGCAGCTTCACGCCGGGACTAGCGGGGGGGCCACAGTTCTTC | CASSFTPGLAGGPQFF
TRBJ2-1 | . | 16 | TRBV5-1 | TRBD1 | TGCGCCAGCAGCTTGGATCCCACGGGACAGATCAATGAGCAGTTCTTC | CASSLDPTGQINEQFF
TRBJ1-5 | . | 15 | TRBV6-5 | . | TGTGCCAGCAACCGGGGGGGGTTGGGCAATCAGCCCCAGCATTTT | CASNRGGLGNQPQHF
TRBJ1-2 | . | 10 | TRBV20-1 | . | TGCAGTGCTACGGACTATGGCTACACCTTC | CSATDYGYTF
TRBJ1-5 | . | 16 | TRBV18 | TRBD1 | TGTGCCAGCTCAGAGGGACAGGGGTTTGGCGGTCAGCCCCAGCATTTT | CASSEGQGFGGQPQHF
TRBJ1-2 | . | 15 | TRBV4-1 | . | TGCGCCAGCACCCCCCTGGGGGGAATTAACTATGGCTACACCTTC | CASTPLGGINYGYTF
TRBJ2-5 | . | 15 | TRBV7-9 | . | TGTGCCAGCAGCTTGGGGGGGCCAGAACAAGAGACCCAGTACTTC | CASSLGGPEQETQYF
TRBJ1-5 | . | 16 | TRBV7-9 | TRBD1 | TGTGCCAGCAGCTTATGGGACAGCGGTGTCAATCAGCCCCAGCATTTT | CASSLWDSGVNQPQHF
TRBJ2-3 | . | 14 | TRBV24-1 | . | TGTGCCACCAGTGGTCGGGAAAGCACAGATACGCAGTATTTT | CATSGRESTDTQYF
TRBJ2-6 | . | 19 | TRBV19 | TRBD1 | TGTGCCAGTAGTTATCCGGGACAGGGCATTCCATCTGGGGCCAACGTCCTGACTTTC | CASSYPGQGIPSGANVLTF
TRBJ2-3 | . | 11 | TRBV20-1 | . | TGCAGTGCTAGATCAGGAGATACGCAGTATTTT | CSARSGDTQYF
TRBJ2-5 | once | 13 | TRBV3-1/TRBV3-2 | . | TGTGCCAGCAGCCACTTCGGGCAAGAGACCCAGTACTTC | CASSHFGQETQYF
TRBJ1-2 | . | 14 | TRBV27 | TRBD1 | TGTGCCAGCAGTTTATCAGGACAGGGATATGGCCACACCTTC | CASSLSGQGYGHTF
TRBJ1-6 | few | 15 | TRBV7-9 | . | TGTGCCAGCAGCCCGGCGGGACCGGATAATTCACCCCTCCACTTT | CASSPAGPDNSPLHF
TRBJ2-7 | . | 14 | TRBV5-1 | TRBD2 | TGCGCCAGCAGCTTAGCGGGGGGCGGTAACGAGCAGTACTTC | CASSLAGGGNEQYF
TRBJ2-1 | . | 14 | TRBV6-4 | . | TGTGCCAGCAGTGACAGCAAAGGGGGCAATGAGCAGTTCTTC | CASSDSKGGNEQFF
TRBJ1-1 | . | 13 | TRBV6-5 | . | TGTGCCAGCATGAGGCGGGAGAACACTGAAGCTTTCTTT | CASMRRENTEAFF
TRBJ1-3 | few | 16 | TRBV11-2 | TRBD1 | TGTGCCAGCAGCTTAACAGGACAGGGGACTGGAAACACCATATATTTT | CASSLTGQGTGNTIYF
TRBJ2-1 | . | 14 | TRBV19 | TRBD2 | TGTGCCAGTAGTATTACTAGCGGGATCGATGAGCAGTTCTTC | CASSITSGIDEQFF